These 6 T cell receptor beta chains share one sample of origin, sequenced in a study of T cells in Graves' hyperthyroidism and ophthalmopathy. TCR beta CDR3 regions were amplified from RNA. The HTBI primer set served for first-round RT-PCR of the TCR CDR3. One entry per CDR3 protein, called by TCRdb with MiXCR from the multiplex PCR reads. This table holds approximately 430,000 distinct CDR3 sequences, around 16% found once. The sequenced sample consisted of blood. The receptors come from a woman in her late teens or twenties with Graves' hyperthyroidism.

The gene calls are TRBV4-1 and TRBJ2-2; the match to TRBD2 covers 8 bases. J gave up 5 bases and V 8 bases, and 10 bases lay outside the gene matches. This CDR3 region has 15 residues. Germline assignment: CDR1 MGHRA and CDR2 YSYEKL. The CDR3 region is CASGKAGVGTGELFF. The CDR3 DNA follows: TGCGCCAGCGGAAAAGCGGGGGTGGGGACCGGGGAGCTGTTTTTT.

This clonotype was found many times. The J gene is TRBJ2-3, the V gene TRBV30; D possibly corresponds to TRBD2 (5 bases). The germline gives CDR1 GTSNPN, CDR2 SVGIG (reference sequence). This CDR3 comprises 13 residues. Between the trimmed V and J ends, which lost 5 bases and 2 bases, there was a span of 11 bases. The CDR3 DNA sequence: TGTGCCTGGGGGCAAGGACTCACAGATACGCAGTATTTT. It codes for CAWGQGLTDTQYF.

This clonotype occurred many times. The chain uses TRBV6-1 and TRBJ1-1; D gene uncertain. Trimming cost V 2 bases and J 0 bases, with 16 bases left between them. This CDR3 region has 17 residues. Germline V gene data show CDR1 as MNHNS and CDR2 as SASEGT. CDR3 sequence (DNA): TGTGCCAGCAGTGAATATGGGCGGATAGCTATGAACACTGAAGCTTTCTTT. Its protein product is CASSEYGRIAMNTEAFF.

In its sample, this clonotype was seen a few times. The chain uses TRBV7-6 and TRBJ1-4; TRBD1 matches 7 bases. Unmatched junction bases numbered 6, after V lost 5 bases and J lost 3 bases. The CDR3 loop spans 15 amino acids. Germline CDR1 is SGHVS and CDR2 is FNYEAQ. CDR3 protein: CASSEGASANEKLFF. As DNA, the CDR3 is TGTGCCAGCAGCGAGGGGGCGTCAGCTAATGAAAAACTGTTTTTT. The whole variable domain, filled in from reference TRBV7-6 and TRBJ1-4, reads GAGVSQSPRYKVTKRGQDVALRCDPISGHVSLYWYRQALGQGPEFLTYFNYEAQQDKSGLPNDRFSAERPEGSISTLTIQRTEQRDSAMYRCASSEGASANEKLFFGSGTQLSVL.

This clonotype occurred many times. The J gene is TRBJ2-7, the V gene TRBV5-1; TRBD1 might be the D (5 bases). Germline V gene sequence: CDR1 SGHRS, CDR2 YFSETQ. This CDR3 is built from 14 residues. V was trimmed by 0 bases and J by 2 bases, leaving 9 bases between them. The CDR3 DNA is TGCGCCAGCAGCTTGGGGACAACGCCCTACGAGCAGTACTTC. This gives the protein CASSLGTTPYEQYF.

This clonotype has at least ten counts. This chain connects TRBV27 to TRBJ2-1; 12 bases match TRBD2. Trimming removed 5 bases from V and 7 bases from J; junction bases left unmatched: 12. The CDR3 contains 17 residues. Germline CDR1 and CDR2: MNHEY and SMNVEV (reference sequence). CDR3 in amino acids: CASSPPPWTSGVNEQFF. The CDR3 DNA reads as TGTGCCAGCAGTCCGCCCCCTTGGACTAGCGGGGTAAATGAGCAGTTCTTC.